The clone carrying this TCR beta chain was detected once. Its matching antigen is unknown. This record comes from a study of shared clonotypes between healthy human individuals. General study points: Relative to memory subsets, naive subsets generally showed larger estimated richness.

Data came from immunoSEQ multiplex PCR; TCRdb stores just in-frame clones and leaves some out. The sample includes around 2.5 million clones, more than 85% of them seen just once. Germline values: CDR1 SGHTA, CDR2 FQGNSA. V shed 1 base and J 7 bases; nucleotides not matched to a gene: 7. The CDR3 is 14 amino acids. The source is a man younger than 35 in good health. Some clones in this sample may be carry-over from other donors' samples. Sequenced material: naive CD4+ T cells from PBMCs. Documented subset: CD45RA+ positively selected. V gene TRBV7-2 combines with J gene TRBJ2-7; 7 bases are a match to TRBD2. The CDR3 region is CASSLERGAGEQYF. In DNA form, the CDR3 reads TGTGCCAGCAGCTTAGAACGGGGAGCGGGAGAGCAGTACTTC.